Listed here is a single T cell receptor beta chain. This clone was picked up one time. The clone's antigen remains unknown. No much larger clone exists at a distance of one base, and base qualities are not known. Sample time point, as interpreted from the label and publication: baseline pretreatment blood. The meaning of the sample's treatment or condition label: 15 Gy SBRT to primary tumor, nephrectomy 4 weeks later. To track tumor-enriched clonotypes, serial peripheral blood was sampled from radiation-treated patients at baseline and at 2 weeks and 4 weeks after SBRT. All patients had renal cell carcinoma with clear cell pathology. The QIAamp DNA Blood Mini Kit (Qiagen) was used to prepare genomic DNA for TCR sequencing. The analyses included just those samples that passed every quality control check. The immunoSEQ kit was used, according to the manufacturer's recommendations, to generate TCR beta libraries from genomic DNA. For library preparation, a first multiplex PCR was performed with proprietary primers, followed by a second PCR in which unique barcodes were added, and bead cleanups were performed after each round. A kit-provided positive control reaction and a negative control reaction were included in every sample batch. The final libraries were assessed on an Agilent 4200 TapeStation D1000 ScreenTape, pooled by volume, and quantified by qPCR. Sequencing was performed on an Illumina NextSeq500 with a MidOutput 150-cycle cartridge, and 156 Read1 and 15 Index1 cycles were run with kit custom primers. The pooled library was loaded at 0.75 to 1 pM, with a roughly 19% PhiX control spiked in. Per the authors' processing: Vendor-processed data were analyzed in R, and a clonotype was defined as all T cells sharing the same CDR3 nucleotide sequence. In the clone abundance analyses, frequencies were normalized to the 10,000 most abundant clones in each sample. Public T cell clones, averaging fewer than five per sample, were removed before analysis. Tumor-enriched clonotypes and baseline blood-enriched clonotypes were defined as those with an abundance difference of at least 32-fold between compartments. Clonotypes expanded or contracted between blood time points were identified with a beta-binomial differential abundance model. Tumor-blood repertoire similarity was measured with the Baroni-Urbani and Buser coefficient, and groups were compared using two-tailed Wilcoxon tests in R. Here the immuneACCESS table is served through TCRdb, limited to in-frame sequences with V and J called. Missing clones are a known gap in these copies; in checked studies unresolved V genes cover under half, and the rest lacks a known reason. Clone size and V and J calls were adopted from that table, with D and trimming inferred from the DNA. The sample table shows more than 95,000 clones, and roughly 80% are seen once. Around 3% of the sample comes from the top ten.

The CDR3 covers 16 residues, taking in both the cysteine and the phenylalanine. Only CDR3 DNA remains: 48 bases, in frame from the first base. The junction shows trimming of 3 bases on V and 2 bases on J, and the gene matches do not reach 8 bases of it. CDR1 MNHEY and CDR2 SMNVEV are derived from the germline V gene (reference sequence). This sample stems from a study of radiation and T cells in renal cell carcinoma (dated by TCRdb to 2019 to 2021). In terms of the full investigation: Samples were obtained from a clinical trial, in which 15 Gy stereotactic body radiation therapy was delivered to primary renal cell carcinomas and nephrectomy was performed 4 weeks later. In total, about 51 samples underwent TCR beta sequencing: roughly 26 tumors plus 27 peripheral blood samples. A total of approximately 3,800,000 unique CDR3 nucleotide sequences, encoding some 2,700,000 unique CDR3 amino acid sequences, were found across all 50 or so samples.

What the authors observed across the whole study: The single-armed trial design could not address effects of radiation dose or scheduling on the TCR repertoire. In blood, the top tumor clonotypes increased between baseline and 2 weeks post-radiation and then shrank by 4 weeks, which suggests that tumor-resident clones expanded only transiently. No pretreatment tumor biopsies were available, so the baseline intratumoral presence of clonotypes could not be determined. Tracking of blood repertoire dynamics stopped at about 4 weeks after treatment, with no follow-up past that point.

Recombination linked TRBV27 to TRBJ2-7; 9 central bases correspond to TRBD2. The TCR sequence derives from an older woman with renal cell carcinoma. Sequenced here: blood, sampled from a patient whose treatment included radiotherapy and nephrectomy. The CDR3 amino acid sequence is: CASSFKTGTSPYEQYF. The base sequence is TGTGCCAGCAGTTTTAAAACCGGGACTAGCCCCTACGAGCAGTACTTC.